Below, 28 T cell receptor beta chains from the same sample are listed, as sequenced in a study of blood T cells in healthy people across ages. The second PCR ran about 6 to 12 cycles with a sample-barcoded 5' primer and J-beta primers. TCRdb analysed the 5' RACE reads with MiXCR anew, one entry per CDR3 protein. The table shows over 500,000 distinct CDR3 sequences, with 40% to 65% occurring only once. What was sequenced was blood. The receptors were sampled from a woman over 75 in good health.

In the case of this clonotype: This sequence may be a read error, since a much larger clone differs from it by one base. CDR3 loop: CSAQRSGPYNEQLF. The DNA for the CDR3 is TGCAGTGCTCAGCGTAGCGGCCCCTACAATGAGCAGCTCTTC. The J gene is TRBJ2-1, the V gene TRBV20-1; D is possibly TRBD2 (6 bases). Germline CDR1 is DFQATT and CDR2 is SNEGSKA (reference sequence). The CDR3 runs 14 residues.

This clonotype has a count of ten or more. The genes are TRBV29-1 and TRBJ2-7; 11 bases are a match to TRBD1. This CDR3 is 11 amino acids long. Losses at the gene ends were 0 bases for V and 12 bases for J; bases not matched to a gene: 1. CDR1 is SQVTM and CDR2 is ANQGSEA in the germline V gene. CDR3 residues: CSVEEGQGAYF. In DNA, the CDR3 is TGCAGCGTTGAAGAAGGACAGGGGGCGTACTTC.

In its sample, this clonotype was seen many times. The rearrangement joins TRBV5-1 to TRBJ1-1; tentative D call: TRBD1 (5 bases). V lost 0 bases and J 4 bases, leaving 7 bases between the germline ends. In germline, CDR1 is SGHRS, CDR2 YFSETQ. The CDR3 runs to 13 residues. The CDR3 nucleotides read TGCGCCAGCAGCTTGGATGGGGGCACTGAAGCTTTCTTT. Its translation: CASSLDGGTEAFF.

On this clonotype: This may be a read error: a much more frequent sequence differs by one nucleotide. The V and J genes are TRBV19 and TRBJ2-7; D not certain. This CDR3 is 15 amino acids long. The ends were cut back, 4 bases at V and 2 bases at J, with 15 bases in the middle. Germline values: CDR1 LNHDA, CDR2 SQIVND (reference sequence). In DNA, the CDR3 is TGTGCCAGTAGTAGAGGTCAGTCGGCGGCCTACGAGCAGTACTTC. It yields the protein CASSRGQSAAYEQYF.

The count of this clonotype is one. V is TRBV28 and J is TRBJ2-7, with 10 bases that match TRBD1. The CDR3 contains 16 residues. J was trimmed by 3 bases and V by 7 bases; bases with no gene match: 12. Germline CDR1 reads MDHEN; CDR2 reads SYDVKM. The CDR3 region is CASTPPRGQGFYEQYF. The DNA for the CDR3 is TGTGCCAGCACCCCCCCGAGGGGACAGGGGTTCTACGAGCAGTACTTC. Variable domain in full (rest from reference TRBV28 and TRBJ2-7): DVKVTQSSRYLVKRTGEKVFLECVQDMDHENMFWYRQDPGLGLRLIYFSYDVKMKEKGDIPEGYSVSREKKERFSLILESASTNQTSMYLCASTPPRGQGFYEQYFGPGTRLTVT.

This clonotype was counted at least ten times. The genes are TRBV6-6 and TRBJ1-2; perhaps TRBD1 as D (5 bases). CDR1 MNHNY and CDR2 SVGAGI come from the germline V gene (reference sequence). The CDR3 runs to 13 residues. V shed 6 bases and J shed 6 bases, with 14 bases lying between them. CDR3 coding DNA: TGTGCCAGCAGCTTGAAGACAGAAAATGGCTACACCTTC. Residues: CASSLKTENGYTF.

This clonotype has at least ten counts. This chain links TRBV7-2 with TRBJ2-7; D gene uncertain. This CDR3 region has 17 residues. Trimming left V 1 base short and J 0 bases short, with 16 bases between. CDR1 is SGHTA, CDR2 FQGNSA, per germline. Here the CDR3 DNA reads TGTGCCAGCAGCTTAGACGGTATGTCCGCGGACTCCTACGAGCAGTACTTC. Encoded protein: CASSLDGMSADSYEQYF.

The chain combines TRBV5-1 with TRBJ2-7; D is undetermined. The germline CDR1 and CDR2 sequences are SGHRS and YFSETQ. V gave up 0 bases and J gave up 7 bases, with 17 bases separating them. The length of the CDR3 is 15 residues. CDR3: CASSLDAGSYNEQYF. The DNA of the CDR3 is TGCGCCAGCAGCTTGGATGCCGGCTCCTACAATGAGCAGTACTTC.

The V gene is TRBV20-1, the J gene TRBJ1-4; 7 positions match TRBD1. Germline CDR1 reads DFQATT; CDR2 reads SNEGSKA (reference sequence). This CDR3 spans 17 amino acids. The trim removed 4 bases at V and 0 bases at J, leaving 11 bases unmatched. The CDR3 reads CSATSGQAFATNEKLFF. CDR3 nucleotides: TGCAGTGCTACTAGTGGACAGGCCTTTGCAACTAATGAAAAACTGTTTTTT.

At least ten counts were recorded for this clonotype. V and J are TRBV7-8 and TRBJ2-1; D uncertain. Germline-derived CDR1 and CDR2 are SGHVS and FQNEAQ. The CDR3 runs 14 residues. V lost 7 bases, J lost 8 bases, and 18 bases lay in between. This chain's CDR3 is CASTRKAGGDEQFF. CDR3 DNA: TGTGCCAGCACCCGAAAAGCCGGCGGCGATGAGCAGTTCTTC.

For this clonotype: This clone may be a read error of a much larger clone one base away. The gene calls are TRBV20-1 and TRBJ1-2; D call uncertain. Trimming removed 1 base from V and 3 bases from J, with 9 bases in between. CDR1 and CDR2 (germline): DFQATT, SNEGSKA (reference sequence). The CDR3 contains 13 residues. DNA of the CDR3: TGCAGTGCTAGAGTAGATCCCGACTATGGCTACACCTTC. It specifies CSARVDPDYGYTF.

This clonotype was detected many times. The chain joins TRBV6-6 to TRBJ2-3; D unclear. V gave up 7 bases and J gave up 0 bases, with 14 bases separating them. Germline V gene sequence: CDR1 MNHNY, CDR2 SVGAGI (reference sequence). The CDR3 loop spans 15 amino acids. CDR3 region: CASMAAESSTDTQYF. The DNA for the CDR3 is TGTGCCAGCATGGCGGCGGAATCTAGCACAGATACGCAGTATTTT.

The genes are TRBV6-5 and TRBJ1-1; D is ambiguous. The CDR3 totals 14 residues. Deletions cut 5 bases from V and 3 bases from J, with 13 bases between. Looked up from germline, CDR1 is MNHEY and CDR2 is SVGAGI. As DNA, the CDR3 is TGTGCCAGCAGTCAACGCAGGTTTTACACTGAAGCTTTCTTT. Protein sequence: CASSQRRFYTEAFF.

The chain couples TRBV13 to TRBJ2-1; D perhaps matches TRBD1 (6 bases). This CDR3 is 20 amino acids long. Germline V CDR1 and CDR2: PRHDT, FYEKMQ (reference sequence). Trimming pared 2 bases from V and 0 bases from J, leaving 23 bases between. The CDR3 protein is CASSLFSGRWDTSSYNEQFF. As DNA, the CDR3 is TGTGCCAGCAGCTTATTTTCTGGTAGGTGGGACACGAGCTCCTACAATGAGCAGTTCTTC. Full variable domain (missing parts from reference TRBV13 and TRBJ2-1): AAGVIQSPRHLIKEKRETATLKCYPIPRHDTVYWYQQGPGQDPQFLISFYEKMQSDKGSIPDRFSAQQFSDYHSELNMSSLELGDSALYFCASSLFSGRWDTSSYNEQFFGPGTRLTVL.

This clonotype turned up a few times. This chain links TRBV7-9 with TRBJ1-2; 9 bases line up with TRBD1. Germline CDR1 reads SEHNR; CDR2 reads FQNEAQ (reference sequence). The CDR3 covers 14 residues. The J segment lost 8 bases and the V segment lost 5 bases, leaving 9 bases of the junction unmatched. The CDR3 DNA is TGTGCCAGCAGCCCAACCGGACAGGGGTACGGCTACACCTTC. Residues: CASSPTGQGYGYTF. The variable domain in full, completed from reference TRBV7-9 and TRBJ1-2, reads DTGVSQNPRHKITKRGQNVTFRCDPISEHNRLYWYRQTLGQGPEFLTYFQNEAQLEKSRLLSDRFSAERPKGSFSTLEIQRTEQGDSAMYLCASSPTGQGYGYTFGSGTRLTVV.

The chain recombines TRBV24-1 with TRBJ1-2, with 8 bases identical to TRBD1. J lost 5 bases, V lost 4 bases, and 2 bases had no gene match. This CDR3 has 13 amino acids. Per germline, CDR1 KGHDR and CDR2 SFDVKD. The CDR3 bases are TGTGCCACCAGTGAACGGACAGGGTATGGCTACACCTTC. Residues: CATSERTGYGYTF.

This clonotype appeared many times. This rearrangement joins TRBV27 to TRBJ1-2; D uncertain. The CDR3 runs 14 residues. Trimming left V 3 bases short and J 4 bases short, with 12 bases between. The germline V gene encodes CDR1 MNHEY and CDR2 SMNVEV (reference sequence). CDR3 sequence: CASSFNGDSYGYTF. The DNA of the CDR3 is TGTGCCAGCAGTTTTAACGGGGATAGCTATGGCTACACCTTC.

This clonotype was observed a handful of times. The V gene is TRBV10-3, the J gene TRBJ1-5; D might be TRBD1 (5 bases). Germline V gene data show CDR1 as ENHRY and CDR2 as SYGVKD. CDR3 length equals 15 residues. Between the trimmed V and J ends, which lost 0 bases and 5 bases, there was a span of 11 bases. The CDR3 coding sequence is TGTGCCATCAGTGAGTCGACAGACCCGTATCAGCCCCAGCATTTT. Its translation: CAISESTDPYQPQHF.

V usage is TRBV7-9 and J usage is TRBJ1-1, with a tentative D call TRBD1 (5 bases). CDR1 is SEHNR, CDR2 FQNEAQ, per germline (reference sequence). The CDR3 has 16 residues. Between the trimmed V and J ends, which lost 4 bases and 1 base, there was a span of 16 bases. DNA of the CDR3: TGTGCCAGCAGCTCCCATTTACCGGGGCAGAACACTGAAGCTTTCTTT. Translated: CASSSHLPGQNTEAFF.

The rearrangement joins TRBV27 to TRBJ1-5; no firm D call. The CDR3 is 18 residues long. Germline CDR1 is MNHEY and CDR2 is SMNVEV (reference sequence). The V gene lost 1 base and the J gene lost 2 bases, with 18 bases spanning the gap. CDR3 region: CASSLYPPDANGNQPQHF. The CDR3 nucleotides read TGTGCCAGCAGTTTATACCCGCCAGACGCAAATGGCAATCAGCCCCAGCATTTT.

The chain has TRBV9 and TRBJ1-2, with D possibly being TRBD1 (5 bases). The CDR3 consists of 12 residues. From germline, CDR1 is SGDLS and CDR2 YYNGEE. V gave up 8 bases and J gave up 8 bases, with 16 bases separating them. CDR3 sequence (DNA): TGTGCCAGTAGCCCCACAGGCGTCGGCTACACCTTC. It yields the protein CASSPTGVGYTF.

On this clonotype itself: A much larger clone lies a single base off, so this may be a read error. The V gene is TRBV28, the J gene TRBJ2-3; 7 bases map to TRBD2. Germline CDR1 MDHEN, CDR2 SYDVKM. The CDR3 runs 15 residues. The V gene end was trimmed by 7 bases and the J gene end by 1 base; junction bases not matched to a gene: 8. CDR3 sequence: CASIPAGVGTDTQYF. The CDR3 DNA follows: TGTGCCAGCATACCTGCGGGGGTTGGCACAGATACGCAGTATTTT. Full variable domain (rest looked up from reference TRBV28 and TRBJ2-3): DVKVTQSSRYLVKRTGEKVFLECVQDMDHENMFWYRQDPGLGLRLIYFSYDVKMKEKGDIPEGYSVSREKKERFSLILESASTNQTSMYLCASIPAGVGTDTQYFGPGTRLTVL.

There are many counts of this clonotype. The chain recombines TRBV20-1 with TRBJ2-1, with D unclear. Trimming took off 8 bases at V and 4 bases at J, with 21 bases between the two ends. Germline lookup yields CDR1 DFQATT and CDR2 SNEGSKA (reference sequence). The CDR3 runs to 15 residues. CDR3 sequence: CSSKQAQKVYNEQFF. CDR3 in DNA: TGCAGTTCAAAGCAAGCACAGAAAGTTTACAATGAGCAGTTCTTC.

This clonotype occurred a few times. A much larger clone lies one base from this, so it may be a read error. The chain links TRBV7-6 to TRBJ1-1; maybe TRBD1 (6 bases). The CDR3 totals 14 residues. CDR1 SGHVS and CDR2 FNYEAQ come from the germline V gene. V was trimmed by 0 bases and J by 1 base, leaving 6 bases between them. The CDR3 DNA reads TGTGCCAGCAGCTTAGCGACAGGGAACACTGAAGCTTTCTTT. Its protein is CASSLATGNTEAFF.

This clonotype showed up many times. The gene calls are TRBV3-1 and TRBJ2-1, with 10 bases fitting TRBD1. Trimming took 4 bases from V and 7 from J; bases not matched to a gene: 10. This CDR3 region has 16 residues. Germline CDR1 reads LGHDT; CDR2 reads YNNKEL (reference sequence). CDR3 amino acids: CASSLPGQGKGNEQFF. The CDR3 coding sequence is TGTGCCAGCAGCCTTCCGGGACAGGGGAAAGGAAATGAGCAGTTCTTC.

This clonotype occurred many times. This chain connects TRBV7-9 to TRBJ1-6; 7 nucleotides match TRBD1. In germline, CDR1 is SEHNR, CDR2 FQNEAQ (reference sequence). This CDR3 is built from 16 residues. The J segment lost 7 bases and the V segment lost 4 bases, leaving 10 bases of the junction unmatched. The CDR3 bases are TGTGCCAGCAGCTCAATCACACAGGGGACAAATTCACCCCTCCACTTT. This gives the protein CASSSITQGTNSPLHF.

This sequence joins TRBV12-3 or TRBV12-4 and TRBJ1-1; D is unclear. V lost 6 bases and J 1 base, leaving 9 bases between the germline ends. There are 13 residues in the CDR3. In nucleotides, the CDR3 is TGTGCCAGCAGACTAAGGCAGAACACTGAAGCTTTCTTT. This gives the protein CASRLRQNTEAFF.

The CDR3, as DNA: TGTGCCAGCAGCCAAATCGCCTGGAGCGGTTCCTACAATGAGCAGTTCTTC. It specifies CASSQIAWSGSYNEQFF. This chain joins TRBV14 and TRBJ2-1, with D perhaps TRBD2 (5 bases). The V gene's germline CDR1 is SGHDN and CDR2 FVKESK. With 2 bases removed from V and 1 base from J, the gap between germline ends came to 15 bases. The CDR3 extends over 17 amino acids. The entire variable domain, with the rest obtained from reference TRBV14 and TRBJ2-1, is as follows: EAGVTQFPSHSVIEKGQTVTLRCDPISGHDNLYWYRRVMGKEIKFLLHFVKESKQDESGMPNNRFLAERTGGTYSTLKVQPAELEDSGVYFCASSQIAWSGSYNEQFFGPGTRLTVL.